Below, 27 T cell receptor beta chains from the same sample are listed, as sequenced in a study of cytomegalovirus exposure and HLA in healthy donors. Both 60 Vbeta primers and 13 Jbeta primers went into the PCR. Sequencing used immunoSEQ multiplex PCR; TCRdb keeps in-frame clones, though not all of them. The sample comprises about 150,000 clones, approximately 81% of which are singletons, and 2.5% rests with the top ten. Specimen: PBMCs. The receptors shown here come from a man younger than 40 in good health and CMV-seropositive.

The chain joins TRBV14 to TRBJ2-7, with a possible D match to TRBD1 (5 bases). The CDR3 contains 13 residues. Per germline, CDR1 SGHDN and CDR2 FVKESK. Deletions cut 2 bases from V and 6 bases from J, with 11 bases between. The DNA for the CDR3 is TGTGCCAGCAGCCAATCCCGAAGGGGCGAGCAGTACGTC. Protein sequence: CASSQSRRGEQYV.

CDR3 nucleotide sequence: TGTGCCAGCAGCAAAGCGAAAATCGGGACAGCCTTTTACGAGCAGTACTTC. Residues: CASSKAKIGTAFYEQYF. V and J are TRBV21-1 and TRBJ2-7; TRBD1, the D gene given by the table, was not confirmed from the DNA. TRBV21-1 is listed as a pseudogene. The CDR3 is 17 amino acids.

The table lists this clone with a few counts. This rearrangement joins TRBV19 to TRBJ1-1; D gene unclear. Germline loops: CDR1 LNHDA, CDR2 SQIVND (reference sequence). V lost 2 bases and J lost 0, with 7 bases in between. CDR3 length: 14 residues. CDR3 protein: CASSIRGVNTEAFF. Written as DNA, the CDR3 is TGTGCCAGTAGTATACGTGGAGTGAACACTGAAGCTTTCTTT.

The V and J genes are TRBV5-1 and TRBJ2-1; 10 positions agree with TRBD2. Germline values: CDR1 SGHRS, CDR2 YFSETQ. J gave up 4 bases and V 1 base, and 2 bases lay outside the gene matches. CDR3 length: 15 residues. CDR3 in DNA: TGCGCCAGCAGCTTGCTAGCGGGAGCTTACAATGAGCAGTTCTTC. Protein: CASSLLAGAYNEQFF.

This clone was detected a few times. V gene TRBV7-3 combines with J gene TRBJ2-7; 8 nucleotides align to TRBD2. Trimming removed 2 bases from V and 1 base from J; junction bases left unmatched: 7. This CDR3 region has 16 residues. Germline values: CDR1 SGHTA, CDR2 FQGTGA. Here the CDR3 reads CASSLGAGDGSYEQYF. CDR3 in DNA: TGTGCCAGCAGCTTAGGAGCGGGAGACGGGTCCTACGAGCAGTACTTC.

The chain joins TRBV5-1 to TRBJ2-5, with unresolved D. The germline CDR1 and CDR2 sequences are SGHRS and YFSETQ. This CDR3 comprises 12 residues. Trimming cost V 3 bases and J 0 bases, with 3 bases left between them. CDR3 sequence reads: CASSSNQETQYF. The DNA for the CDR3 is TGCGCCAGCAGCTCTAACCAAGAGACCCAGTACTTC.

This clone was recorded a few times. V usage is TRBV6-5 and J usage is TRBJ2-3; TRBD2 aligns across 11 bases. This CDR3 is 15 amino acids long. V was pared by 5 bases and J by 3 bases, with 4 bases of the junction left unmatched. Germline CDR1 reads MNHEY; CDR2 reads SVGAGI. In nucleotides, the CDR3 is TGTGCCAGCAGTGGGGGACTAGCGGATACAGATACGCAGTATTTT. It specifies CASSGGLADTDTQYF.

The chain employs TRBV6-5 and TRBJ1-2; D is ambiguous. Trimming shortened V by 2 bases and J by 8 bases, and 15 bases separated the two germline ends. The germline V gene has CDR1 MNHEY and CDR2 SVGAGI. The CDR3 sequence is 14 residues long. The CDR3 sequence is CASSYEGQAEGYTF. The CDR3 region has the DNA TGTGCCAGCAGTTACGAGGGCCAGGCTGAGGGCTACACCTTC.

The chain recombines TRBV5-1 with TRBJ2-7; D is possibly TRBD2 (6 bases). Germline loops: CDR1 SGHRS, CDR2 YFSETQ. V shed 1 base and J shed 4 bases, with 21 bases lying between them. The CDR3 is made up of 17 amino acids. The CDR3 sequence is CASSLLPSAPDPYEQYV. The CDR3 DNA is TGCGCCAGCAGCTTGCTTCCTAGCGCGCCCGACCCATACGAGCAGTACGTC.

The chain joins TRBV7-3 to TRBJ2-1; TRBD2 agrees at 8 bases. The CDR3 spans 15 residues. Germline lookup yields CDR1 SGHTA and CDR2 FQGTGA. V lost 4 bases to trimming and J lost 4 bases; unmatched junction nucleotides: 6. The CDR3 region has the DNA TGTGCCAGCAGCTCAGCGGGAGCTCAATACAATGAGCAGTTCTTC. Translated: CASSSAGAQYNEQFF.

The J gene is TRBJ2-5, the V gene TRBV5-1, with a possible D match to TRBD1 (5 bases). The better agreement between TRBJ2-7 and the DNA end casts doubt on the J call. The CDR3 has 13 amino acids. Germline-derived CDR1 and CDR2 are SGHRS and YFSETQ. For the CDR3, the DNA is TGCGCCAGCAGCCACAGGACGGGCTACGAGCAGTACTTC. Protein sequence: CASSHRTGYEQYF.

The V and J genes are TRBV18 and TRBJ2-3, with 7 bases matching TRBD1. The CDR3 length is 16 residues. V trimming: 3 bases; J trimming: 7 bases; junction bases outside the gene matches: 13. Germline loops: CDR1 KGHSH, CDR2 LQKENI. The CDR3 spells CASSPGGQAKTYTQYF. The CDR3, as DNA: TGTGCCAGCTCACCCGGCGGACAGGCGAAAACCTATACGCAGTATTTT. Looking up the rest from reference TRBV18 and TRBJ2-3 gives the full variable domain: NAGVMQNPRHLVRRRGQEARLRCSPMKGHSHVYWYRQLPEEGLKFMVYLQKENIIDESGMPKERFSAEFPKEGPSILRIQQVVRGDSAAYFCASSPGGQAKTYTQYFGPGTRLTVL.

There are a few counts of this clone. The V gene is TRBV12-5, the J gene TRBJ1-2, with TRBD1 matching 9 bases. Trimming took 0 bases from V and 4 from J; bases not matched to a gene: 3. CDR1 is LGHNT and CDR2 is FRNRAP in the germline V gene. This CDR3 region has 15 residues. The CDR3 is CASGLVPDRGYGYTF. The CDR3 DNA reads as TGTGCTAGTGGTTTGGTACCGGACAGGGGCTATGGCTACACCTTC.

The table lists this clone with a count of one. This sample also contains other DNA sequences that code for the same CDR3. The chain joins TRBV18 to TRBJ1-1; D unresolved. The CDR3 is made up of 14 amino acids. In germline, CDR1 is KGHSH, CDR2 LQKENI. V shed 1 base and J shed 1 base, with 7 bases lying between them. CDR3 region: CASSPRGGNTEAFF. In DNA form, the CDR3 reads TGTGCCAGCTCACCACGCGGAGGGAACACTGAAGCTTTCTTT.

This clone has only a few counts. The chain uses TRBV25-1 and TRBJ1-2, with 8 bases fitting TRBD1. V was pared by 4 bases and J by 6 bases, with 7 bases of the junction left unmatched. Per the germline V gene, CDR1 is MGHDK and CDR2 is SYGVNS. This CDR3 has 14 amino acids. CDR3: CASSARTGLNGYTF. The CDR3 nucleotides are TGTGCCAGCAGTGCCCGGACAGGGCTCAATGGCTACACCTTC.

The chain joins TRBV11-2 to TRBJ2-6, with D possibly matching TRBD1 (6 bases). This CDR3 comprises 16 residues. V was shortened by 6 bases and J by 4 bases, with 16 bases between the two germline ends. Germline V gene data show CDR1 as SGHAT and CDR2 as FQNNGV. Written as DNA, the CDR3 is TGTGCCAGCAGGCGAGGTGGGGGCCCCGGGGCCAACGTCCTGACTTTC. Residues: CASRRGGGPGANVLTF.

Comment on this clone: The same CDR3 also results from other DNA sequences found in this sample. The chain links TRBV9 to TRBJ1-5; TRBD1 matches at 7 bases. The CDR3 extends over 15 amino acids. Germline assignment: CDR1 SGDLS and CDR2 YYNGEE. J lost 3 bases, V lost 3 bases, and 6 bases had no gene match. The CDR3 spells CASSEGQSANQPQHF. CDR3 sequence (DNA): TGTGCCAGCAGCGAGGGACAGTCCGCCAATCAGCCCCAGCATTTT.

CDR3 sequence: CATMLAGPSDTQYF. The DNA for the CDR3 is TGTGCCACCATGTTAGCGGGGCCGTCAGATACGCAGTATTTT. V usage is TRBV25-1 and J usage is TRBJ2-3, with TRBD2 matching 8 bases. J was trimmed by 4 bases and V by 10 bases; bases with no gene match: 10. Germline V gene data show CDR1 as MGHDK and CDR2 as SYGVNS. The CDR3 length is 14 residues.

V usage is TRBV5-1 and J usage is TRBJ2-2; maybe TRBD2 (6 bases). V was shortened by 0 bases and J by 1 base, with 7 bases between the two germline ends. The CDR3 runs to 15 residues. Germline V CDR1 and CDR2: SGHRS, YFSETQ. CDR3 protein: CASSLDSGNTGELFF. Written as DNA, the CDR3 is TGCGCCAGCAGCTTGGATAGCGGGAACACCGGGGAGCTGTTTTTT.

As to this clone: This CDR3 is also generated by other DNA sequences in the sample. This chain uses TRBV6-1 with TRBJ2-7, with TRBD1 identical over 12 bases. From germline, CDR1 is MNHNS and CDR2 SASEGT. The CDR3 sequence is 15 residues long. CDR3 nucleotide sequence: TGTGCCAGCAGTGAAGGGGGGACAGGGGGCAGTGAGCAATACGTC. Encoded protein: CASSEGGTGGSEQYV.

DNA for the CDR3: TGTGCCAGCAGTCGACTCGACAGCTCCTACAATGAGCAGTTCTTC. Residues: CASSRLDSSYNEQFF. V is TRBV28 and J is TRBJ2-1, with D perhaps TRBD1 (5 bases). The germline gives CDR1 MDHEN, CDR2 SYDVKM. This CDR3 spans 15 amino acids. V lost 5 bases to trimming and J lost 0 bases, with 11 bases between them.

The chain couples TRBV5-5 to TRBJ2-3; D might be TRBD1 (6 bases). Per the germline V gene, CDR1 is SGHKS and CDR2 is YYEKEE (reference sequence). The CDR3 loop spans 14 amino acids. Trimming shortened V by 4 bases and J by 5 bases, and 14 bases separated the two germline ends. CDR3 in amino acids: CASSPTGWGDTQYF. The CDR3 DNA sequence: TGTGCCAGCAGCCCCACAGGGTGGGGAGATACGCAGTATTTT.

The chain combines TRBV18 with TRBJ2-2; TRBD1 matches at 10 bases. Germline lookup yields CDR1 KGHSH and CDR2 LQKENI. With V trimmed by 4 bases and J by 6 bases, 8 bases remained unmatched. The CDR3 is 16 residues long. The CDR3 reads CASSLAGTGDAGELFF. CDR3 DNA sequence: TGTGCCAGCTCACTCGCCGGGACAGGGGACGCCGGGGAGCTGTTTTTT.

The chain couples TRBV6-5 to TRBJ2-6; unclear D gene. Germline values: CDR1 MNHEY, CDR2 SVGAGI. Deletions cut 3 bases from V and 0 bases from J, with 6 bases between. This CDR3 comprises 15 residues. The CDR3 sequence is CASSYRASGANVLTF. CDR3 sequence (DNA): TGTGCCAGCAGTTATCGAGCCTCTGGGGCCAACGTCCTGACTTTC.

The chain combines TRBV7-2 with TRBJ2-1; 8 bases match TRBD2. The CDR3 extends over 15 amino acids. With 5 bases clipped from V and 0 bases from J, the junction kept 3 bases outside the gene matches. Looked up from germline, CDR1 is SGHTA and CDR2 is FQGNSA. CDR3 DNA: TGTGCCAGCAGCCTGAGCGGGAGCTCCTACAATGAGCAGTTCTTC. This translates into CASSLSGSSYNEQFF.

The chain joins TRBV5-1 to TRBJ2-3; 8 positions match TRBD1. V gave up 4 bases and J gave up 4 bases; unmatched junction bases: 8. Looked up from germline, CDR1 is SGHRS and CDR2 is YFSETQ. The CDR3 has 15 residues. CDR3 sequence reads: CASSRGQGRPDTQYF. The CDR3 DNA follows: TGCGCCAGCAGCCGCGGACAGGGTCGGCCAGATACGCAGTATTTT.

This clone was recorded once. This chain uses TRBV7-9 with TRBJ1-2, with 10 bases that match TRBD1. Germline lookup yields CDR1 SEHNR and CDR2 FQNEAQ (reference sequence). Trimming removed 5 bases from V and 8 bases from J; junction bases left unmatched: 11. This CDR3 contains 15 residues. CDR3 in amino acids: CASSLWTGGFGGYTF. CDR3 nucleotides: TGTGCCAGCAGCCTGTGGACAGGGGGATTTGGGGGCTACACCTTC.